This TCR beta chain originates from a study of blood T cell repertoires in COVID-19. Study as a whole: Italy, Spain and the United States were the sources of the convalescent and acute COVID-19 samples. The analysed material was cDNA or gDNA that came from T cells, B-cell-depleted T cells, or PBMCs.

Original processing notes: Reference gene primers were amplified, and this amplification served to estimate nucleated cell counts. The repertoire was sequenced with immunoSEQ multiplex PCR; TCRdb's copy has only in-frame clones and lacks some. V, J and clone size were drawn from that table, and D and trimming were deduced from the DNA. The table lists about 74,000 clones, 85% of them singletons, with 20% to 25% in the top ten. The sequence was collected from a man aged 50 or older with acute or convalescent COVID-19. Sequencing was done on a sample of peripheral blood.

CDR3 loop: CASSLEAGGETQYF. Here the CDR3 DNA reads TGTGCCAGCAGCTTGGAGGCAGGGGGTGAGACCCAGTACTTC. The chain carries TRBV5-5 and TRBJ2-5; 7 positions agree with TRBD1. Trimming took 0 bases from V and 5 from J; bases not matched to a gene: 4. This CDR3 contains 14 residues. Germline CDR1 and CDR2: SGHKS and YYEKEE (reference sequence).